The 18 T cell receptor beta chains given below trace back to one sample, sequenced in a study of blood T cell repertoires in COVID-19. Method: immunoSEQ multiplex PCR; TCRdb's copy keeps in-frame clones and lacks some. The repertoire includes 88,000 or so clones, roughly 77% of them detected once, and about 24% sits in the top ten. The sequenced material came from peripheral blood. All receptors derive from a human donor in a cohort sampled during active COVID-19.

The V gene is TRBV18, the J gene TRBJ1-5, with D perhaps matching TRBD1 (5 bases). Germline assignment: CDR1 KGHSH and CDR2 LQKENI. Trimming removed 2 bases at V and 8 bases at J, with 13 bases between. The CDR3 is 14 amino acids. In nucleotides, the CDR3 is TGTGCCAGCTCACCAAGTGCAGGGTGGGAGCCCCAGCATTTT. Amino acid sequence: CASSPSAGWEPQHF. Full variable domain (rest looked up from reference TRBV18 and TRBJ1-5): NAGVMQNPRHLVRRRGQEARLRCSPMKGHSHVYWYRQLPEEGLKFMVYLQKENIIDESGMPKERFSAEFPKEGPSILRIQQVVRGDSAAYFCASSPSAGWEPQHFGDGTRLSIL.

This clone has just one count. This chain connects TRBV5-6 to TRBJ2-7; weak D call: TRBD2 (7 bases). The V end lost 4 bases, the J end lost 5 bases, and 16 bases lay between the germline ends. The length of the CDR3 is 14 residues. Looked up from germline, CDR1 is SGHDT and CDR2 is YYEEEE. CDR3 in DNA: TGTGCCAGCAGCCGGAGGGGGGGGCCCAACGAGCAGTACTTC. As protein: CASSRRGGPNEQYF.

This chain links TRBV2 with TRBJ2-1, with 9 bases lining up with TRBD2. The CDR3 loop spans 14 amino acids. The trim removed 6 bases at V and 3 bases at J, leaving 3 bases unmatched. Germline values: CDR1 SNHLY, CDR2 FYNNEI. CDR3 in DNA: TGTGCCAGCAGAGTAGCGGGAGTCTACAATGAGCAGTTCTTC. Translated, it gives CASRVAGVYNEQFF.

The chain uses TRBV27 and TRBJ2-7; 11 bases agree with TRBD1. The CDR3 runs 17 residues. J lost 0 bases, V lost 0 bases, and 4 bases had no gene match. Looked up from germline, CDR1 is MNHEY and CDR2 is SMNVEV (reference sequence). This CDR3 is CASSLSGTGGYSYEQYF. In DNA form, the CDR3 reads TGTGCCAGCAGTTTATCGGGGACAGGGGGATACTCCTACGAGCAGTACTTC.

The chain is built from TRBV7-2 and TRBJ1-2; D is ambiguous. V was clipped by 5 bases and J by 2 bases, with 15 bases between them. Germline V CDR1 and CDR2: SGHTA, FQGNSA. This CDR3 is built from 15 residues. The CDR3 DNA follows: TGTGCCAGCAGCCCCCCGGGAGGAGACAACTATGGCTACACCTTC. Its translation: CASSPPGGDNYGYTF.

V usage is TRBV5-6 and J usage is TRBJ2-1; TRBD2 agrees at 7 bases. Germline V CDR1 and CDR2: SGHDT, YYEEEE. The CDR3 is 15 residues long. V trimming: 2 bases; J trimming: 4 bases; junction bases outside the gene matches: 6. Written as DNA, the CDR3 is TGTGCCAGCAGCTTTAGGGAGCGGGGATACAATGAGCAGTTCTTC. Encoded protein: CASSFRERGYNEQFF.

The table lists this clone with a few counts. J is TRBJ2-7 and V is TRBV7-8; 7 bases fit TRBD2. From germline, CDR1 is SGHVS and CDR2 FQNEAQ. The junction had 12 bases not matched to a gene; V was cut back by 3 bases and J by 4 bases. The CDR3 is made up of 16 amino acids. The CDR3 spells CASSFGYGRGGYEQYF. CDR3 sequence (DNA): TGTGCCAGCAGCTTCGGCTATGGGAGGGGAGGATACGAGCAGTACTTC.

The rearrangement uses TRBV7-3 and TRBJ1-2, with D unclear. This CDR3 has 14 amino acids. V was cut by 0 bases and J by 1 base, with 6 bases left in between. Germline V gene sequence: CDR1 SGHTA, CDR2 FQGTGA. The CDR3 DNA sequence: TGTGCCAGCAGCTTAACTCCCATTAACTATGGCTACACCTTC. Residues: CASSLTPINYGYTF.

The V call is TRBV3-1 (or the pseudogene TRBV3-2), the J call TRBJ2-3; TRBD2 matches at 10 bases. Per the germline V gene, CDR1 is LGHDT and CDR2 is YNNKEL (reference sequence). Trimming cost V 5 bases and J 2 bases; bases outside gene matches: 7. This CDR3 is built from 16 residues. CDR3 in amino acids: CASSNGLAEHTDTQYF. The CDR3 bases are TGTGCCAGCAGCAACGGACTAGCGGAACACACAGATACGCAGTATTTT.

The V gene is TRBV7-9, the J gene TRBJ2-5; no clear D. Germline-derived CDR1 and CDR2 are SEHNR and FQNEAQ (reference sequence). This CDR3 is built from 11 residues. The V end was cut by 1 base, the J end by 9 bases, with 6 bases between. The CDR3: CASSLGAPQYF. The CDR3 nucleotides are TGTGCCAGCAGCTTAGGAGCTCCCCAGTACTTC.

The table lists this clone with a few counts. V gene TRBV7-2 combines with J gene TRBJ2-1, with 11 bases aligning to TRBD1. J lost 6 bases, V lost 5 bases, and 3 bases had no gene match. The germline CDR1 and CDR2 sequences are SGHTA and FQGNSA. The CDR3 covers 14 residues. The CDR3 spells CASSRTGGTNEQFF. Here the CDR3 DNA reads TGTGCCAGCAGCCGGACAGGGGGCACCAATGAGCAGTTCTTC.

The rearrangement uses TRBV28 and TRBJ2-7; 7 bases map to TRBD2. The V and J ends lost 3 bases and 3 bases, in that order; junction bases with no gene match: 8. In germline, CDR1 is MDHEN, CDR2 SYDVKM. The CDR3 loop spans 15 amino acids. The DNA for the CDR3 is TGTGCCAGCAGTTTGGGGGGGGGACCACTCTACGAGCAGTACTTC. Translation gives CASSLGGGPLYEQYF.

The chain uses TRBV6-6 and TRBJ2-7, with 7 bases identical to TRBD2. The CDR3 runs to 14 residues. From germline, CDR1 is MNHNY and CDR2 SVGAGI (reference sequence). J was trimmed by 6 bases and V by 7 bases; bases with no gene match: 12. CDR3 sequence (DNA): TGTGCCAGCAACCTAGGGGAGGGGTTGGGCGAGCAGTACTTC. The encoded protein is CASNLGEGLGEQYF.

This clone has a handful of counts. This sequence joins TRBV2 and TRBJ2-3; D is uncertain. CDR3 length: 14 residues. Germline values: CDR1 SNHLY, CDR2 FYNNEI. V lost 3 bases to trimming and J lost 6 bases, with 13 bases between them. CDR3 sequence: CASSESGAGDTQYF. In DNA, the CDR3 is TGTGCCAGCAGTGAGTCCGGAGCTGGGGATACGCAGTATTTT.

This clone was picked up a small number of times. The chain is built from TRBV6-5 and TRBJ1-3; D is perhaps TRBD1 (6 bases). The CDR3 is 15 amino acids. Germline CDR1 reads MNHEY; CDR2 reads SVGAGI. Trimming left V 5 bases short and J 0 bases short, with 11 bases between. The CDR3 loop is CASSRTGISGNTIYF. The CDR3 DNA is TGTGCCAGCAGTCGAACAGGGATCTCTGGAAACACCATATATTTT.

V and J are TRBV5-6 and TRBJ2-2, with TRBD1 as a possible D gene (6 bases). Germline loops: CDR1 SGHDT, CDR2 YYEEEE. Trimming left V 4 bases short and J 5 bases short, with 12 bases between. The length of the CDR3 is 14 residues. The CDR3, as DNA: TGTGCCAGCAGCCTCCCCGGGACAACCGGGGAGCTGTTTTTT. This sequence encodes CASSLPGTTGELFF. Together with reference TRBV5-6 and TRBJ2-2, the CDR3 gives the full variable domain: DAGVTQSPTHLIKTRGQQVTLRCSPKSGHDTVSWYQQALGQGPQFIFQYYEEEERQRGNFPDRFSGHQFPNYSSELNVNALLLGDSALYLCASSLPGTTGELFFGEGSRLTVL.

The V call is TRBV19, the J call TRBJ2-2; D is undetermined. CDR1 LNHDA and CDR2 SQIVND come from the germline V gene (reference sequence). The CDR3 contains 14 residues. Trimming cost V 3 bases and J 1 base, with 6 bases left between them. The CDR3 reads CASSMNGNTGELFF. The DNA of the CDR3 is TGTGCCAGTAGTATGAACGGGAACACCGGGGAGCTGTTTTTT.

The chain joins TRBV6-1 to TRBJ2-1; D perhaps matches TRBD2 (5 bases). This CDR3 has 17 amino acids. Germline CDR1 reads MNHNS; CDR2 reads SASEGT. With 2 bases removed from V and 10 bases from J, the gap between germline ends came to 24 bases. The CDR3 DNA reads TGTGCCAGCAGTGAAAACCCCCCTAGCCCCAACATCCGAGAGCAGTTCTTC. Residues: CASSENPPSPNIREQFF.